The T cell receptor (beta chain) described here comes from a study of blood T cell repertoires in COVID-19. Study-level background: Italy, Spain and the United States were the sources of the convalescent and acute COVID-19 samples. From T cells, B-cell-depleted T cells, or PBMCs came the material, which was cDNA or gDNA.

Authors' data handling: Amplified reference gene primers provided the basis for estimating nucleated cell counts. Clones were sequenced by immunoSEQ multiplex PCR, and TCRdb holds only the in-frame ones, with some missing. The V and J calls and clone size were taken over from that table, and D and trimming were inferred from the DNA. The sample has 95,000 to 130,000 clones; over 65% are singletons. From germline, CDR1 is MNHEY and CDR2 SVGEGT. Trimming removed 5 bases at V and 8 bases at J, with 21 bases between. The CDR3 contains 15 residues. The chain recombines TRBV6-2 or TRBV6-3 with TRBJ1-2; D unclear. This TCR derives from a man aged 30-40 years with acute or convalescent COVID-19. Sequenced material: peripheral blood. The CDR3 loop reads CASSSLRGGQEGYTF. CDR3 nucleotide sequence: TGTGCCAGCAGTAGCCTTCGGGGAGGGCAAGAAGGCTACACCTTC.